This T cell receptor (beta chain) is drawn from a study of T-cell memory formation after mild COVID-19. The study's findings and limits: Shrinking CD4+ clones resided mostly in CM and EM, and CD8+ ones in EMRA.

TCRdb re-called the 5' RACE reads through MiXCR, storing one row per CDR3 protein. The table shows 450,000 or so distinct CDR3 sequences, with around 27% occurring only once. In this sample, this clonotype turned up a few times. Its antigen is undetermined. Germline V gene data show CDR1 as DFQATT and CDR2 as SNEGSKA (reference sequence). The CDR3 has 15 residues. The ends were cut back, 3 bases at V and 1 base at J, with 14 bases in the middle. This TCR derives from an adult woman who had mild COVID-19 (a few samples of this study predate the infection). Cell type and time point are not known. The J gene is TRBJ2-3, the V gene TRBV20-1, with TRBD1 as a possible D gene (6 bases). Sequenced material: PBMCs or a T cell subset sorted from them (not recorded which). CDR3 in DNA: TGCAGTGCTAGTTTGCAGGGGAGTGGCACAGATACGCAGTATTTT. Protein sequence: CSASLQGSGTDTQYF.